These 18 T cell receptor beta chains originate from one sample sequenced in a study of T cell responses to AZD1222 COVID-19 vaccine. Data came from immunoSEQ multiplex PCR; TCRdb stores just in-frame clones and leaves some out. Of roughly 120,000 clones in the sample, around nine tenths were seen once. This specimen was peripheral blood, taken 28 days after the second AZD1222 dose. Every receptor here comes from an adult who received the AZD1222 COVID-19 vaccine.

J is TRBJ2-3 and V is TRBV28; D gene unclear. The CDR3 is made up of 12 amino acids. In germline, CDR1 is MDHEN, CDR2 SYDVKM. The V end lost 3 bases, the J end lost 3 bases, and 4 bases lay between the germline ends. The CDR3 coding sequence is TGTGCCAGCAGTTTTTTTACAGATACGCAGTATTTT. As protein: CASSFFTDTQYF.

The gene calls are TRBV9 and TRBJ1-1; D might be TRBD1 (6 bases). Germline V CDR1 and CDR2: SGDLS, YYNGEE. This CDR3 comprises 13 residues. Trimming cost V 0 bases and J 9 bases, with 12 bases left between them. The CDR3 loop reads CASSVAGEGKAFF. The CDR3 DNA reads TGTGCCAGCAGCGTAGCAGGGGAGGGAAAAGCTTTCTTT.

This clone was detected only a few times. J is TRBJ2-7 and V is TRBV19, with D possibly TRBD2 on 8 matching bases. Germline V lookup: CDR1 LNHDA, CDR2 SQIVND (reference sequence). The CDR3 length is 22 residues. V lost 5 bases, J lost 3 bases, and 38 bases lay in between. In nucleotides, the CDR3 is TGTGCCAGTAGTGCACTTAGCGGGATAGAGCATGGAGTGAAGAGGGGGCTCTACGAGCAGTACTTC. Its translation is CASSALSGIEHGVKRGLYEQYF.

The CDR3 loop is CASSLSKGSGNTIYF. CDR3 DNA sequence: TGTGCCAGCAGTTTATCGAAGGGTTCTGGAAACACCATATATTTT. The rearrangement links TRBV27 to TRBJ1-3; no clear D gene. Germline V gene sequence: CDR1 MNHEY, CDR2 SMNVEV (reference sequence). This CDR3 comprises 15 residues. V gave up 0 bases and J gave up 1 base, with 7 bases separating them.

The CDR3 region is CASSLAEGWENYGYTF. As DNA, the CDR3 is TGTGCCAGCAGCTTGGCGGAGGGGTGGGAAAACTATGGCTACACCTTC. The V call is TRBV5-5, the J call TRBJ1-2; a weak D match, TRBD1 (5 bases). Trimming took 0 bases from V and 2 from J, leaving 14 bases between them. CDR3 length equals 16 residues. Germline values: CDR1 SGHKS, CDR2 YYEKEE (reference sequence). The full variable domain, rest sourced from reference TRBV5-5 and TRBJ1-2, is DAGVTQSPTHLIKTRGQQVTLRCSPISGHKSVSWYQQVLGQGPQFIFQYYEKEERGRGNFPDRFSARQFPNYSSELNVNALLLGDSALYLCASSLAEGWENYGYTFGSGTRLTVV.

The rearrangement links TRBV5-6 to TRBJ1-1; D call uncertain. V lost 4 bases and J 1 base, leaving 8 bases between the germline ends. The CDR3 runs to 13 residues. Per the germline V gene, CDR1 is SGHDT and CDR2 is YYEEEE. CDR3 DNA sequence: TGTGCCAGCAGCCAATCCCCGAACACTGAAGCTTTCTTT. This translates into CASSQSPNTEAFF.

This chain uses TRBV19 with TRBJ1-1, with no clear D. Germline V gene data show CDR1 as LNHDA and CDR2 as SQIVND (reference sequence). V lost 3 bases and J lost 0, with 8 bases in between. The CDR3 consists of 14 residues. CDR3 sequence (DNA): TGTGCCAGTAGTATCCAGCGGATGAACACTGAAGCTTTCTTT. Its translation is CASSIQRMNTEAFF.

This clone was picked up one time. V and J are TRBV30 and TRBJ2-3, with D perhaps matching TRBD2 (6 bases). The CDR3 consists of 15 residues. The germline V gene encodes CDR1 GTSNPN and CDR2 SVGIG (reference sequence). V lost 2 bases to trimming and J lost 2 bases, with 14 bases between them. CDR3 sequence (DNA): TGTGCCTGGAGTTCGGCTAGCGCTTACACAGATACGCAGTATTTT. It specifies CAWSSASAYTDTQYF. The full variable domain, its missing parts supplied by reference TRBV30 and TRBJ2-3, is SQTIHQWPATLVQPVGSPLSLECTVEGTSNPNLYWYRQAAGRGLQLLFYSVGIGQISSEVPQNLSASRPQDRQFILSSKKLLLSDSGFYLCAWSSASAYTDTQYFGPGTRLTVL.

The J gene is TRBJ2-4, the V gene TRBV4-3, with D perhaps given as TRBD1 or TRBD2 (5 bases each). Looked up from germline, CDR1 is LGHNA and CDR2 is YSLEER. V lost 0 bases, J lost 1 base, and 10 bases lay in between. This CDR3 comprises 16 residues. CDR3 sequence reads: CASSQDLEGAKNIQYF. The DNA for the CDR3 is TGCGCCAGCAGCCAAGATCTAGAGGGGGCCAAAAACATTCAGTACTTC.

This clone was recorded a few times. The rearrangement uses TRBV7-2 and TRBJ1-1, with D maybe TRBD1 (5 bases). The germline V and J ends were trimmed by 7 bases and 3 bases, with 18 bases remaining between them. The CDR3 runs 15 residues. CDR1 is SGHTA, CDR2 FQGNSA, per germline. The CDR3 protein is CASTSGAGWDTEAFF. In DNA form, the CDR3 reads TGTGCCAGCACCTCCGGGGCAGGGTGGGACACTGAAGCTTTCTTT. The full variable domain, rest sourced from reference TRBV7-2 and TRBJ1-1, is GAGVSQSPSNKVTEKGKDVELRCDPISGHTALYWYRQSLGQGLEFLIYFQGNSAPDKSGLPSDRFSAERTGGSVSTLTIQRTQQEDSAVYLCASTSGAGWDTEAFFGQGTRLTVV.

V and J are TRBV9 and TRBJ1-3; unclear D gene. V shed 4 bases and J shed 0 bases, with 14 bases lying between them. CDR1 and CDR2 (germline): SGDLS, YYNGEE. The CDR3 is 16 amino acids. The CDR3 protein is CASSPTDTRSGNTIYF. The CDR3 DNA is TGTGCCAGCAGCCCAACCGACACTCGCTCTGGAAACACCATATATTTT.

The chain links TRBV28 to TRBJ2-1; D is possibly TRBD2 (6 bases). Trimming removed 4 bases at V and 5 bases at J, with 24 bases between. The V gene's germline CDR1 is MDHEN and CDR2 SYDVKM. The CDR3 is made up of 18 amino acids. Here the CDR3 reads CASSSPPGLTNWNNEQFF. CDR3 DNA sequence: TGTGCCAGCAGTTCACCTCCGGGACTCACCAATTGGAACAATGAGCAGTTCTTC.

The CDR3 here is CASTNGTSAINEQFF. Written as DNA, the CDR3 is TGTGCCAGCACTAATGGGACTAGCGCCATCAATGAGCAGTTCTTC. The chain joins TRBV6-5 to TRBJ2-1; 10 bases are shared with TRBD2. CDR1 and CDR2 (germline): MNHEY, SVGAGI. The CDR3 consists of 15 residues. V shed 7 bases, J shed 6 bases, and the junction held 9 bases outside the gene matches.

The chain has TRBV5-6 and TRBJ2-1; D might be TRBD1 (5 bases). The CDR3 is 17 residues long. Between the trimmed V and J ends, which lost 4 bases and 5 bases, there was a span of 22 bases. Germline V CDR1 and CDR2: SGHDT, YYEEEE. Here the CDR3 DNA reads TGTGCCAGCAGCCCCCCAGCAGGGTCCCCCTTCCACAATGAGCAGTTCTTC. This codes for CASSPPAGSPFHNEQFF.

This clone is a singleton in its sample. The chain is built from TRBV28 and TRBJ2-4; TRBD1 aligns across 9 bases. The germline V gene has CDR1 MDHEN and CDR2 SYDVKM. This CDR3 is built from 18 residues. The V gene end was trimmed by 0 bases and the J gene end by 0 bases; junction bases not matched to a gene: 6. The DNA for the CDR3 is TGTGCCAGCAGTTTATGGGGACAGGGCACTTTAGCCAAAAACATTCAGTACTTC. It specifies CASSLWGQGTLAKNIQYF.

The rearrangement joins TRBV25-1 to TRBJ1-2; no clear D. The CDR3 runs to 12 residues. Trimming pared 5 bases from V and 2 bases from J, leaving 6 bases between. Per the germline V gene, CDR1 is MGHDK and CDR2 is SYGVNS. The CDR3 here is CASSFSNYGYTF. In DNA form, the CDR3 reads TGTGCCAGCAGTTTCTCGAACTATGGCTACACCTTC.

This chain joins TRBV28 and TRBJ1-1, with a possible D match to TRBD1 (6 bases). CDR3 length: 14 residues. Germline V gene sequence: CDR1 MDHEN, CDR2 SYDVKM. V dropped 4 bases and J dropped 1 base, with 10 bases sitting between them. The CDR3 here is CASSWDTQNTEAFF. The CDR3 bases are TGTGCCAGCAGTTGGGACACCCAGAACACTGAAGCTTTCTTT. Looking up the rest from reference TRBV28 and TRBJ1-1 gives the full variable domain: DVKVTQSSRYLVKRTGEKVFLECVQDMDHENMFWYRQDPGLGLRLIYFSYDVKMKEKGDIPEGYSVSREKKERFSLILESASTNQTSMYLCASSWDTQNTEAFFGQGTRLTVV.

The sample holds one count of this clone. The chain combines TRBV5-6 with TRBJ1-1, with D perhaps TRBD1 (5 bases). The CDR3 spans 15 residues. Trimming pared 2 bases from V and 6 bases from J, leaving 17 bases between. The germline V gene has CDR1 SGHDT and CDR2 YYEEEE. The chain's CDR3 is CASSLGAYAGAEAFF. CDR3 bases: TGTGCCAGCAGCTTAGGGGCTTATGCTGGCGCTGAAGCTTTCTTT.